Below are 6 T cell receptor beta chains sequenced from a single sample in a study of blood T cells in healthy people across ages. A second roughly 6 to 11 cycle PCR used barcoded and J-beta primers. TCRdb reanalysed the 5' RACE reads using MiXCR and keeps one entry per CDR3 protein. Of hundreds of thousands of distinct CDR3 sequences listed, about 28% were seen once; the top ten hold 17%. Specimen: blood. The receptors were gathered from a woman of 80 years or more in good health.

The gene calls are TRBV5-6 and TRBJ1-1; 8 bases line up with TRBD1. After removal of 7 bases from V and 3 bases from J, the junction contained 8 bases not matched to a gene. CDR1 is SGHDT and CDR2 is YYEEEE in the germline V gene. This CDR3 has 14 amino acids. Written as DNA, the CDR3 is TGTGCCAGCGGCGTGGGACAGGCTTACACTGAAGCTTTCTTT. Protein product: CASGVGQAYTEAFF.

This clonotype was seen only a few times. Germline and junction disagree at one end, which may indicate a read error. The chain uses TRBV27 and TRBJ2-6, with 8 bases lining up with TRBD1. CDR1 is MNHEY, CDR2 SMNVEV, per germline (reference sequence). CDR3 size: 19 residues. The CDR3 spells CASSPGGRGRFDGVNVLTF. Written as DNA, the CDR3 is TGTGCCAGCAGTCCTGGGGGCAGGGGGCGCTTCGATGGGGTCAACGTCCTGACTTTC.

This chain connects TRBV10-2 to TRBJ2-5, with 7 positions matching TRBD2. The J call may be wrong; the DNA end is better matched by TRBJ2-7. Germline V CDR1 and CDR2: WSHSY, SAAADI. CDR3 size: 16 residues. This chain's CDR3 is CASSESPSGLNYEQYF. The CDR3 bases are TGCGCCAGCAGTGAGTCGCCTAGCGGTCTCAACTACGAGCAGTACTTC.

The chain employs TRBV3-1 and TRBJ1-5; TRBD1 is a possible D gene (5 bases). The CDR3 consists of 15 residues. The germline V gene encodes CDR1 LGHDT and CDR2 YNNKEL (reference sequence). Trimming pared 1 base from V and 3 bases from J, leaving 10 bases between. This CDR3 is CASSQVGGTNQPQHF. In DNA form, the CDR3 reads TGTGCCAGCAGCCAAGTCGGGGGGACCAATCAGCCCCAGCATTTT. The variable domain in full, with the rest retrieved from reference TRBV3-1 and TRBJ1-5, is DTAVSQTPKYLVTQMGNDKSIKCEQNLGHDTMYWYKQDSKKFLKIMFSYNNKELIINETVPNRFSPKSPDKAHLNLHINSLELGDSAVYFCASSQVGGTNQPQHFGDGTRLSIL.

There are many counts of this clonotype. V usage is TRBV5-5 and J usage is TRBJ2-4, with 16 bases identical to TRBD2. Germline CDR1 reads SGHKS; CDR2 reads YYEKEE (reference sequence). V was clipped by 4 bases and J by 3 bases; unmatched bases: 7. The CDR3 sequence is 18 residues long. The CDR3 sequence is CASSLGLAGGTGKNIQYF. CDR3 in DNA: TGTGCCAGCAGCCTGGGACTAGCGGGGGGGACTGGCAAAAACATTCAGTACTTC.

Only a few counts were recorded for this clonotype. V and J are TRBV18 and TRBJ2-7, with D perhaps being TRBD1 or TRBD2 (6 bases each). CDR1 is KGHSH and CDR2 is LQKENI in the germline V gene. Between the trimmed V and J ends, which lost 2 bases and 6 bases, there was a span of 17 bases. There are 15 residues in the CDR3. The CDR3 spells CASSPGRQGSGEQYF. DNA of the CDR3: TGTGCCAGCTCACCAGGGAGGCAGGGGTCCGGCGAGCAGTACTTC.